The clone carrying this TCR beta chain appeared once. The authors' processing: Cell counts per sample came from amplifying reference gene primers. The data were produced by immunoSEQ multiplex PCR, yet TCRdb's version contains in-frame clones alone and is incomplete. V and J calls and clone size are given by that table; D and trimming were obtained from the DNA. The sample consists of 400,000 to 500,000 clones, 70% to 90% of them appearing once. The CDR3 runs 17 residues. V was clipped by 6 bases and J by 2 bases; unmatched bases: 11. Germline loops: CDR1 MDHEN, CDR2 SYDVKM. Participant-reported clinical history was the basis for cohort assignment. This sample is part of a study of blood T cell repertoires in COVID-19. The overall study: Donors in the United States, Italy and Spain gave samples during acute or convalescent COVID-19. PBMCs, B-cell-depleted T cells, or T cells were the source of the cDNA or gDNA that made up the material.

Sequencing was done on a sample of PBMCs or T cells enriched from blood (not recorded which). The receptor's source is a woman younger than 30 who had been exposed to COVID-19. The V gene is TRBV28, the J gene TRBJ2-5; 11 positions agree with TRBD2. In nucleotides, the CDR3 is TGTGCCAGCAGCCCAGAGGGACTAGCGGTCTTGCAAGAGACCCAGTACTTC. Amino acid sequence: CASSPEGLAVLQETQYF.